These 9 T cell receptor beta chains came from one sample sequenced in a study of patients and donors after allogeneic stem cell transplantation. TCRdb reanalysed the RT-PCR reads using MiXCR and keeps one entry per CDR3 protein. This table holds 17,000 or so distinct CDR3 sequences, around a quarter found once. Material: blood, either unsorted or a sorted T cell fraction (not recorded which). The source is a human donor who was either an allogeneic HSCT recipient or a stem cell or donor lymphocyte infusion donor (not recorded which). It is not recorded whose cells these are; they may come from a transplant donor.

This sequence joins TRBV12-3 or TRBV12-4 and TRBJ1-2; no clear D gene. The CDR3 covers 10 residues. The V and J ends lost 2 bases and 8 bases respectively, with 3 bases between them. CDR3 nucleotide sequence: TGTGCCAGCAGTTTAAGGGGCTACACCTTC. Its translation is CASSLRGYTF.

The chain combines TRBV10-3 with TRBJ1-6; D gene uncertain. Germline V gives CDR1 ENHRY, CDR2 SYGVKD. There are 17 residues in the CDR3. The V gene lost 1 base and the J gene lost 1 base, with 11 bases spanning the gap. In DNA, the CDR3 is TGTGCCATCAGTGAGTTTTGGGTGAGGTCCTATAATTCACCCCTCCACTTT. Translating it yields CAISEFWVRSYNSPLHF.

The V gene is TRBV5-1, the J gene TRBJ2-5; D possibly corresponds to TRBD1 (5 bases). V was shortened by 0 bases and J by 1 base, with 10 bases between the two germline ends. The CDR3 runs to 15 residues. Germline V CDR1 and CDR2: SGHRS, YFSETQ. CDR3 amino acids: CASSLDGRAQETQYF. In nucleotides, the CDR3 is TGCGCCAGCAGCTTGGATGGCAGGGCCCAAGAGACCCAGTACTTC.

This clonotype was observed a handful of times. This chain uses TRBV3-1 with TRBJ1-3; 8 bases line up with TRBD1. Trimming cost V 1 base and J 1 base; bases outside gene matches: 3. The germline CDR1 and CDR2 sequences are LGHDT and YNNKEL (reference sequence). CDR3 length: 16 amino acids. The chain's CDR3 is CASSQVYRGSGNTIYF. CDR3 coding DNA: TGTGCCAGCAGCCAAGTGTACAGGGGGTCTGGAAACACCATATATTTT. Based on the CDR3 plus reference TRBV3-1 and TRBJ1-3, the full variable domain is DTAVSQTPKYLVTQMGNDKSIKCEQNLGHDTMYWYKQDSKKFLKIMFSYNNKELIINETVPNRFSPKSPDKAHLNLHINSLELGDSAVYFCASSQVYRGSGNTIYFGEGSWLTVV.

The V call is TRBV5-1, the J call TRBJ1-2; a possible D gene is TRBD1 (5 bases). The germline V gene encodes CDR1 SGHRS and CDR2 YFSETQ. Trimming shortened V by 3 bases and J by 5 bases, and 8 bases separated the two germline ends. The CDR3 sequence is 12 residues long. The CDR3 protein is CASSSTGYGYTF. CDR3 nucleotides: TGCGCCAGCAGCTCTACAGGTTATGGCTACACCTTC.

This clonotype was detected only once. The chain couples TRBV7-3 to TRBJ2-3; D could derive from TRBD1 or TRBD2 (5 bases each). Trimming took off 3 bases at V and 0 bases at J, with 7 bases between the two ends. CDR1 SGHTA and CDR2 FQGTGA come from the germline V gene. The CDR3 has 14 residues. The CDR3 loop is CASSLWGSTDTQYF. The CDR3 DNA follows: TGTGCCAGCAGCTTGTGGGGGAGCACAGATACGCAGTATTTT.

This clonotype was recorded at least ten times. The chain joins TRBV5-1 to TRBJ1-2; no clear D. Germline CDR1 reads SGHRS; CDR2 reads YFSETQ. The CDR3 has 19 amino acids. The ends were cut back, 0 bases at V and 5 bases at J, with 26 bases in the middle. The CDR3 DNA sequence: TGCGCCAGCAGCTTGGGAGGCCGAAAGACACGCTGTTATACGTATGGCTACACCTTC. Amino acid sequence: CASSLGGRKTRCYTYGYTF.

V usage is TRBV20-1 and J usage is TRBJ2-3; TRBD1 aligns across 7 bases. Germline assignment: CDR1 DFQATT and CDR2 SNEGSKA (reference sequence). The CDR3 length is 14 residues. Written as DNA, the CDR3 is TGCAGCGCTTTCAAGGGGGCCGGGGCAGATACGCAGTATTTT. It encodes CSAFKGAGADTQYF.

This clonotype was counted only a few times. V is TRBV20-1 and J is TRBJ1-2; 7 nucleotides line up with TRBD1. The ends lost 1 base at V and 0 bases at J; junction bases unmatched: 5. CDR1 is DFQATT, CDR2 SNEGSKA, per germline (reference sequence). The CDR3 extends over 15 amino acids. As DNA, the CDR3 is TGCAGTGCTAGAGGATCACAGGGGACTAACTATGGCTACACCTTC. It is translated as CSARGSQGTNYGYTF.